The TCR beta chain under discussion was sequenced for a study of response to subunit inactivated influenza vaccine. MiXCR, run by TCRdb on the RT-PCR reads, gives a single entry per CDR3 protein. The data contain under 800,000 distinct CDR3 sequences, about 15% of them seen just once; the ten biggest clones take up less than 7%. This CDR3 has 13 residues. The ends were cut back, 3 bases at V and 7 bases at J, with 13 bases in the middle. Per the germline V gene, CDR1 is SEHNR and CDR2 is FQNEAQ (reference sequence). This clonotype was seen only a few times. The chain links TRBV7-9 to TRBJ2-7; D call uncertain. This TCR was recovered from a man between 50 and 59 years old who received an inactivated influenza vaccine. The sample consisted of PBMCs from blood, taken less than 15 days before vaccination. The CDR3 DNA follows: TGTGCCAGCAGCTTTTCAGAATCCTCTGAGCAGTACTTC. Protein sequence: CASSFSESSEQYF.